This entry features one T cell receptor (beta chain) sequence. The CDR3 extends over 17 amino acids. The J segment lost 4 bases and the V segment lost 3 bases, leaving 12 bases of the junction unmatched. Germline-derived CDR1 and CDR2 are DFQATT and SNEGSKA (reference sequence). The data were obtained in a study of blood T cell repertoires in COVID-19. Study in general: From the United States, Italy and Spain came samples of acute and convalescent COVID-19. PBMCs, B-cell-depleted T cells, or T cells were the source of the cDNA or gDNA that made up the material.

In the original processing: Estimated nucleated cell counts came from reference gene primer amplification. The table came from immunoSEQ multiplex PCR; TCRdb's copy has only in-frame clones and leaves some out. The V and J calls and clone size were taken over from that table, and D and trimming were inferred from the DNA. The table includes around 86,000 clones, roughly 88% detected once. This rearrangement joins TRBV20-1 to TRBJ2-6; 7 nucleotides line up with TRBD2. The receptor's source is a human donor in a cohort sampled during active COVID-19. Sequencing used peripheral blood. CDR3 region: CSASFVRGVDGANVLTF. The CDR3 bases are TGCAGTGCTAGTTTCGTTCGGGGGGTAGACGGGGCCAACGTCCTGACTTTC.